One and the same sample provided the 20 T cell receptor beta chains below, sequenced in a study of long-term antiretroviral therapy in people with HIV. This was the immunoSEQ v3.0 assay at survey level. Libraries were prepared by immunoSEQ multiplex PCR; TCRdb keeps only in-frame clonotypes and omits some of them. In the table there are roughly 40,000 clones, approximately 87% of which are singletons. This sample comprised unsorted PBMCs, obtained 1.2 years after starting antiretroviral therapy. The source is a woman aged 45 to 65 with HIV.

This chain uses TRBV19 with TRBJ1-5; D gene ambiguous. Germline V gene lookup returns CDR1 LNHDA and CDR2 SQIVND (reference sequence). Trimming removed 3 bases at V and 4 bases at J, with 10 bases between. This CDR3 has 14 amino acids. The CDR3 DNA sequence: TGTGCCAGTAGTATTAACAGCTTTAATCAGCCCCAGCATTTT. Translating it yields CASSINSFNQPQHF.

The rearrangement uses TRBV7-9 and TRBJ2-1, with 14 bases matching TRBD2. Losses at the gene ends were 2 bases for V and 0 bases for J; bases not matched to a gene: 6. This CDR3 is 19 amino acids long. The germline V gene has CDR1 SEHNR and CDR2 FQNEAQ (reference sequence). The CDR3 sequence: CASSLQTSGGASSYNEQFF. CDR3 DNA sequence: TGTGCCAGCAGCTTACAGACTAGCGGGGGGGCCAGCTCCTACAATGAGCAGTTCTTC.

The V and J genes are TRBV10-3 and TRBJ2-7; D possibly corresponds to TRBD2 (5 bases). The CDR3 has 12 residues. The ends were cut back, 2 bases at V and 6 bases at J, with 8 bases in the middle. Germline V gives CDR1 ENHRY, CDR2 SYGVKD. The CDR3 region has the DNA TGTGCCATCAGTGAGATAGGACTCGAGCAGTACTTC. This translates into CAISEIGLEQYF.

V gene TRBV27 combines with J gene TRBJ1-2; D not resolved. Trimming shortened V by 7 bases and J by 8 bases, and 17 bases separated the two germline ends. CDR3 length: 13 amino acids. Germline CDR1 reads MNHEY; CDR2 reads SMNVEV (reference sequence). The CDR3 protein is CASTPGWSKGYTF. The CDR3 DNA reads TGTGCCAGCACTCCCGGGTGGAGTAAGGGCTACACCTTC.

This clone turned up a few times. The rearrangement uses TRBV6-1 and TRBJ1-5; D is unresolved. The CDR3 spans 14 residues. Trimming took 5 bases from V and 6 from J, leaving 14 bases between them. CDR1 and CDR2 from the germline V gene are MNHNS and SASEGT. The CDR3 spells CASSQQLAPQPQHF. CDR3 nucleotide sequence: TGTGCCAGCAGTCAACAGCTAGCGCCTCAGCCCCAGCATTTT.

V usage is TRBV27 and J usage is TRBJ1-1, with D perhaps matching TRBD1 (6 bases). Germline CDR1 MNHEY, CDR2 SMNVEV (reference sequence). V was clipped by 11 bases and J by 3 bases, with 13 bases between them. CDR3 length: 12 amino acids. The CDR3 DNA is TGTGCCTCCTACAGGGAACACACTGAAGCTTTCTTT. This encodes CASYREHTEAFF.

This clone is a singleton in its sample. V is TRBV6-1 and J is TRBJ1-2; 9 nucleotides line up with TRBD1. The CDR3 loop spans 16 amino acids. In germline, CDR1 is MNHNS, CDR2 SASEGT. Germline trimming cut 3 bases from V and 3 bases from J; bases unmatched to any gene: 8. CDR3 sequence (DNA): TGTGCCAGCAGTGAGGGGGGACAGGGATTACACTATGGCTACACCTTC. It is translated as CASSEGGQGLHYGYTF.

The genes are TRBV18 and TRBJ1-6; 10 bases align to TRBD1. The V gene's germline CDR1 is KGHSH and CDR2 LQKENI. With V trimmed by 3 bases and J by 10 bases, 9 bases remained unmatched. The CDR3 is 16 residues long. CDR3 in amino acids: CASSPERQGAGSPLHF. The DNA of the CDR3 is TGTGCCAGCTCACCCGAACGACAGGGGGCAGGGTCACCCCTCCACTTT. Full variable domain (rest looked up from reference TRBV18 and TRBJ1-6): NAGVMQNPRHLVRRRGQEARLRCSPMKGHSHVYWYRQLPEEGLKFMVYLQKENIIDESGMPKERFSAEFPKEGPSILRIQQVVRGDSAAYFCASSPERQGAGSPLHFGNGTRLTVT.

The chain recombines TRBV9 with TRBJ1-3; possibly TRBD1 for D (5 bases). V was shortened by 4 bases and J by 0 bases, with 17 bases between the two germline ends. CDR1 SGDLS and CDR2 YYNGEE come from the germline V gene. There are 17 residues in the CDR3. CDR3 region: CASSPTGAANSGNTIYF. The CDR3 nucleotides read TGTGCCAGCAGCCCCACCGGGGCAGCCAACTCTGGAAACACCATATATTTT.

This clone showed up just once. The chain is built from TRBV9 and TRBJ1-5, with TRBD1 as a possible D gene (5 bases). The germline CDR1 and CDR2 sequences are SGDLS and YYNGEE. The CDR3 covers 14 residues. Trimming removed 3 bases at V and 7 bases at J, with 14 bases between. The CDR3 here is CASSEAGRDQPQHF. The CDR3 bases are TGTGCCAGCAGCGAGGCAGGGAGGGACCAGCCCCAGCATTTT.

The chain joins TRBV5-1 to TRBJ2-5; no reliable D call. Per the germline V gene, CDR1 is SGHRS and CDR2 is YFSETQ. Trimming removed 0 bases at V and 5 bases at J, with 8 bases between. The CDR3 sequence is 13 residues long. This CDR3 reads CASSLGLEETQYF. CDR3 coding DNA: TGCGCCAGCAGCTTGGGCCTTGAGGAGACCCAGTACTTC.

This clone was recorded only once. The genes are TRBV6-5 and TRBJ1-6, with unresolved D. The CDR3 is made up of 14 amino acids. Germline loops: CDR1 MNHEY, CDR2 SVGAGI. V gave up 0 bases and J gave up 10 bases, with 10 bases separating them. CDR3 sequence reads: CASSYSTPGSPLHF. The CDR3 nucleotides read TGTGCCAGCAGTTACTCGACGCCAGGATCACCCCTCCACTTT.

V and J are TRBV9 and TRBJ1-5; D is uncertain. CDR1 SGDLS and CDR2 YYNGEE come from the germline V gene. The CDR3 is 14 amino acids. Trimming took 3 bases from V and 3 from J, leaving 10 bases between them. The DNA for the CDR3 is TGTGCCAGCAGCGCAGGACCCTCCAATCAGCCCCAGCATTTT. Translating gives CASSAGPSNQPQHF.

The gene calls are TRBV10-3 and TRBJ1-2; D is possibly TRBD1 (5 bases). V was trimmed by 0 bases and J by 6 bases, leaving 11 bases between them. Per germline, CDR1 ENHRY and CDR2 SYGVKD. The CDR3 has 14 residues. The CDR3 sequence: CAISESARGDGYTF. CDR3 sequence (DNA): TGTGCCATCAGTGAGTCGGCTCGGGGGGATGGCTACACCTTC.

CDR3 amino acids: CASRDRGRVNTEAFF. The CDR3 nucleotides read TGCGCCAGCCGGGACAGGGGGCGCGTGAACACTGAAGCTTTCTTT. J is TRBJ1-1 and V is TRBV10-2; 12 nucleotides align to TRBD1. The V gene end was trimmed by 8 bases and the J gene end by 0 bases; junction bases not matched to a gene: 4. Germline V gene sequence: CDR1 WSHSY, CDR2 SAAADI. This CDR3 has 15 residues.

This clone has a single count. The V and J genes are TRBV5-1 and TRBJ1-2; 8 nucleotides line up with TRBD1. The CDR3 is 14 amino acids. The germline V gene encodes CDR1 SGHRS and CDR2 YFSETQ. V shed 0 bases, J shed 6 bases, and the junction held 4 bases outside the gene matches. This CDR3 is CASSLGTGNNGYTF. The CDR3 DNA sequence: TGCGCCAGCAGCTTGGGGACAGGGAATAATGGCTACACCTTC.

V is TRBV5-4 and J is TRBJ1-3, with 7 bases matching TRBD1. This CDR3 has 13 residues. The trim removed 4 bases at V and 8 bases at J, leaving 6 bases unmatched. Germline CDR1 is SGHNT and CDR2 is YYREEE (reference sequence). CDR3 sequence reads: CASSRQGEDTIYF. CDR3 bases: TGTGCCAGCAGCAGACAGGGAGAAGACACCATATATTTT.

As for this clone: The sample contains more than one DNA sequence encoding this CDR3. The rearrangement joins TRBV5-1 to TRBJ1-1; D uncertain. The CDR3 has 14 residues. Trimming removed 0 bases from V and 1 base from J, with 7 bases in between. Germline V gene data show CDR1 as SGHRS and CDR2 as YFSETQ. In nucleotides, the CDR3 is TGCGCCAGCAGCTTGGGCCGGGGGAACACTGAAGCTTTCTTT. Its translation: CASSLGRGNTEAFF. The full variable domain, rest sourced from reference TRBV5-1 and TRBJ1-1, is KAGVTQTPRYLIKTRGQQVTLSCSPISGHRSVSWYQQTPGQGLQFLFEYFSETQRNKGNFPGRFSGRQFSNSRSEMNVSTLELGDSALYLCASSLGRGNTEAFFGQGTRLTVV.

This clone was picked up a small number of times. The V call is TRBV18, the J call TRBJ2-2, with D uncertain. The CDR3 has 16 amino acids. Trimming pared 6 bases from V and 4 bases from J, leaving 18 bases between. Germline CDR1 and CDR2: KGHSH and LQKENI. DNA for the CDR3: TGTGCCAGCTCGCCTCAAACTTTCGATGCCACCGGGGAGCTGTTTTTT. The encoded protein is CASSPQTFDATGELFF.

Only a few counts were recorded for this clone. V gene TRBV5-1 combines with J gene TRBJ2-7; 8 nucleotides line up with TRBD1. J was trimmed by 5 bases and V by 1 base; bases with no gene match: 2. This CDR3 is built from 13 residues. From germline, CDR1 is SGHRS and CDR2 YFSETQ. DNA for the CDR3: TGCGCCAGCAGCTTGCCAGGGGGCGACGAGCAGTACTTC. Protein product: CASSLPGGDEQYF.